This record looks at one T cell receptor beta chain sequence and its context. Method: immunoSEQ multiplex PCR; TCRdb's copy keeps in-frame clones and lacks some. The table shows some 85,000 clones, with just under 80% occurring only once. V gave up 6 bases and J gave up 6 bases, with 7 bases separating them. CDR3 length: 10 amino acids. The germline V gene has CDR1 DFQATT and CDR2 SNEGSKA (reference sequence). These data come from a study of blood T cell repertoires in COVID-19. The TCR originated in a man between 70 and 80 years old with COVID-19, enrolled during active disease. V is TRBV20-1 and J is TRBJ2-3; no clear D gene. Sequenced sample: peripheral blood. The CDR3 DNA reads TGCAGTGCCGCGAGGGATACGCAGTATTTT. Protein product: CSAARDTQYF.